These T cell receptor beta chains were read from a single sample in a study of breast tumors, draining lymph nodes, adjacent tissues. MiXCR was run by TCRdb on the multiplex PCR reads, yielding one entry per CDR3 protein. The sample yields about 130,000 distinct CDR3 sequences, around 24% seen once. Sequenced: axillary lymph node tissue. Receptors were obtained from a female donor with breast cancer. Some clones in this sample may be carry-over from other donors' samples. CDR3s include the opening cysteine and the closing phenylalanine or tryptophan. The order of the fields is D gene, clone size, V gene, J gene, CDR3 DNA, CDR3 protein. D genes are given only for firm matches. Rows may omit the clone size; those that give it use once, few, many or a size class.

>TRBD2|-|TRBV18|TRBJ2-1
TGTGCCAGCTCACCACTTCTAGCGGGCGACAATGAGCAGTTCTTC
CASSPLLAGDNEQFF
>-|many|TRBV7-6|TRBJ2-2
TGTGCCAGCAGCACCCGAGAACCCCCGAACACCGGGGAGCTGTTTTTT
CASSTREPPNTGELFF
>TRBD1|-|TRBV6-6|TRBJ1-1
TGTGCCAGCAGAAGACAGGGGAACACTGAAGCTTTCTTT
CASRRQGNTEAFF
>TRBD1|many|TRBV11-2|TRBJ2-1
TGTGCCAGCAGCCCAGGACAGGGGGCCCTCTACAATGAGCAGTTCTTC
CASSPGQGALYNEQFF
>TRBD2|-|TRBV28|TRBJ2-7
TGTGCCAGCAGTTTAACTAGCGGGAGCGAGCAGTACTTC
CASSLTSGSEQYF
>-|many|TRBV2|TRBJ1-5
TGTGCCTCTCTTTTGGGGTTCAATCAGCCCCAGCATTTT
CASLLGFNQPQHF
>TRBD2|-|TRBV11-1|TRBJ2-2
TGTGCCAGCAGCTCGGGGGGGACTAGCGGGAGTCTGGGCACCGGGGAGCTGTTTTTT
CASSSGGTSGSLGTGELFF
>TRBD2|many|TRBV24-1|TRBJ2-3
TGTGCCCGAGGACGGGACTATACCACAGATACGCAGTATTTT
CARGRDYTTDTQYF
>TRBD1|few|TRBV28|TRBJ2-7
TGTGCCAGCGGGGCAGGGGGATACTACGAGCAGTACTTC
CASGAGGYYEQYF
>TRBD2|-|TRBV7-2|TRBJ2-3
TGTGCCAGCAGCCAAATTGGACTAGCGGGAGGGCCCAATAGCACAGATACGCAGTATTTT
CASSQIGLAGGPNSTDTQYF
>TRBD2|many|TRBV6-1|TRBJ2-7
TGTGCCAGCAGTACAGGGACTAGCGGGACCTACGAGCAGTACTTC
CASSTGTSGTYEQYF
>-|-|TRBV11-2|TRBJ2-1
TGTGCCAGCAGCCGCCCGGTGGGAAGCTCCTACAATGAGCAGTTCTTC
CASSRPVGSSYNEQFF
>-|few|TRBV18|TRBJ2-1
TGTGCCAGCTCACCAGACAAGTTCGGTGAGCAGTTCTTC
CASSPDKFGEQFF
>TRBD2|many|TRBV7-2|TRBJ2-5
TGTGCCAGCAGTCGGACTAGCGGCAGTCAAGAGACCCAGTACTTC
CASSRTSGSQETQYF
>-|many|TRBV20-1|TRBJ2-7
TGCAGTGCTAGAGCTGTCTACGAGCAGTACTTC
CSARAVYEQYF
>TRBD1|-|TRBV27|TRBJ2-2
TGTGCCACCGCGACAGGGGGCGTAGGTACCGGGGAGCTGTTTTTT
CATATGGVGTGELFF
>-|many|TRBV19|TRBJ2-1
TGTGCCAGTAGTGAGGGCCGCGGTGAGCAGTTCTTC
CASSEGRGEQFF
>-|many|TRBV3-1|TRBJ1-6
TGTGCCAGCAGCCAAGTAGGGGGGAATTCACCCCTCCACTTT
CASSQVGGNSPLHF
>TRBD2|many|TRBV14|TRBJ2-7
TGTGCCAGCAGCCGCAGCGGGAGTCGCTACGAGCAGTACTTC
CASSRSGSRYEQYF
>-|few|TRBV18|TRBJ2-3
TGTGCCAGCTTGAAAGGGGACTCAGATACGCAGTATTTT
CASLKGDSDTQYF
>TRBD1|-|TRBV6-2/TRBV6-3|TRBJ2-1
TGTGCCAGCGGAGACAGGGCTGTAAGCTCCTACAATGAGCAGTTCTTC
CASGDRAVSSYNEQFF
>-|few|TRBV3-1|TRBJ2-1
TGTGCCAGCAGCCCGGGACTGCCGTACAATGAGCAGTTCTTC
CASSPGLPYNEQFF